This is a list of T cell receptor beta chains from one sample in a study of blood T cells in healthy people across ages. MiXCR, run by TCRdb on the 5' RACE reads, gives a single entry per CDR3 protein. The profile shows around 1,500,000 distinct CDR3 sequences, roughly 27% of them singletons. The sample taken for sequencing was blood. These receptors all stem from a woman in her 30s in good health. The CDR3 runs from the conserved cysteine through the conserved F or W. The D gene is left open where the match is weak. Clone size is shown for a subset of rows, as once, few, many or a class of expanded clone.

J	V	size	D	DNA	CDR3
TRBJ1-2	TRBV6-5	many	NA	TGTGCCAGCAGAGCGGTTTATGGCTACACCTTC	CASRAVYGYTF
TRBJ2-3	TRBV28	few	TRBD1	TGTGCCAGCAGTCAACGGACAGGGGGCACAGATACGCAGTATTTT	CASSQRTGGTDTQYF
TRBJ2-1	TRBV12-3/TRBV12-4	many	NA	TGTGCCAGCAAGGCCTGGGGGGGGCTCTACAATGAGCAGTTCTTC	CASKAWGGLYNEQFF
TRBJ2-3	TRBV27	many	NA	TGTGCCAGCAGAGGGACAAGGGTCCGAACAGATACGCAGTATTTT	CASRGTRVRTDTQYF
TRBJ2-2	TRBV20-1	NA	TRBD2	TGCAGTGCTAGACGTAGCGGGGCTTCGAACACCGGGGAGCTGTTTTTT	CSARRSGASNTGELFF
TRBJ1-3	TRBV12-5	NA	TRBD1	TGTGCTAGTGGTTTAACAGGGGGAGGAAACACCATATATTTT	CASGLTGGGNTIYF
TRBJ2-3	TRBV4-3	many	TRBD2	TGCGCCAGCAGCCAGGGCCTAGCGGTCCAGAGAACAGATACGCAGTATTTT	CASSQGLAVQRTDTQYF
TRBJ2-5	TRBV5-1	NA	NA	TGCGCCAGCAGCTTGTTGAGTGTGGGCAACAATGAGCAGTACTTC	CASSLLSVGNNEQYF
TRBJ1-1	TRBV5-1	few	NA	TGCGCCAGCAGCTTGGCCTCGGCGGGGCTTATAGACACTGAAGCTTTCTTT	CASSLASAGLIDTEAFF
TRBJ2-7	TRBV3-1	NA	NA	TGTGCCAGCAGCCATCCTCCCAGGGACGAGCAGTACTTC	CASSHPPRDEQYF
TRBJ1-6	TRBV28	few	NA	TGTGCCAGCAGGGACAGAATCTCCTATAATTCACCCCTCCACTTT	CASRDRISYNSPLHF
TRBJ2-5	TRBV24-1	NA	NA	TGTGCCACCAGATCCCGTGACAGCCTCCAAGAGACCCAGTACTTC	CATRSRDSLQETQYF
TRBJ1-5	TRBV6-5	NA	NA	TGTGCCAGCAGTTCTACAATGGCGGGTCAGCCCCAGCATTTT	CASSSTMAGQPQHF
TRBJ1-2	TRBV30	NA	NA	TGTGCCAGCCTAAGGGAGGGTAGGAACTATGGCTACACCTTC	CASLREGRNYGYTF
TRBJ1-1	TRBV6-5	NA	NA	TGTGCCAGCAGTTACCAGGGTGTCGCTTTCTTT	CASSYQGVAFF
TRBJ1-2	TRBV7-9	NA	NA	TGTGCCAGCAGCTCCGCCTCGGCAGCTAACTATGGCTACACCTTC	CASSSASAANYGYTF
TRBJ1-6	TRBV11-2	few	NA	TGTGCCAGCAGCTTAGGACGGACAACCTATTCACCCCTCCACTTT	CASSLGRTTYSPLHF